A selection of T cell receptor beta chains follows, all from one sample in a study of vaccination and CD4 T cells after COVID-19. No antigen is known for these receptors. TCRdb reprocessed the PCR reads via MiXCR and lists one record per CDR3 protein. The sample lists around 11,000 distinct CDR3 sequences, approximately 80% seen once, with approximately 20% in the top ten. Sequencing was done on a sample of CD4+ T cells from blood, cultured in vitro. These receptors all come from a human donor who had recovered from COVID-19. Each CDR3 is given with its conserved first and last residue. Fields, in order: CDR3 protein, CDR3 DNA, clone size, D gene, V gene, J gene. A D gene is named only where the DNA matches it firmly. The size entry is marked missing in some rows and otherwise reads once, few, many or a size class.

CDR3: CASSSNNGRMNTEAFF; DNA: TGTGCCAGCAGCTCTAACAACGGACGGATGAACACTGAAGCTTTCTTT; size: once; D: -; V: TRBV7-2; J: TRBJ1-1
CDR3: CASSLARQGVGGSPLHF; DNA: TGTGCCAGCAGCTTAGCGCGGCAGGGAGTAGGAGGTTCACCCCTCCACTTT; size: -; D: -; V: TRBV7-2; J: TRBJ1-6
CDR3: CSASPDRDTEAFF; DNA: TGCAGTGCGAGTCCGGACAGGGACACTGAAGCTTTCTTT; size: -; D: TRBD1; V: TRBV20-1; J: TRBJ1-1
CDR3: CATSDSAGGAGEKLFF; DNA: TGTGCCACCAGTGATTCAGCAGGGGGCGCAGGGGAAAAACTGTTTTTT; size: -; D: TRBD1; V: TRBV24-1; J: TRBJ1-4
CDR3: CASRASGGGAAKNIQYF; DNA: TGTGCCAGCAGGGCTAGCGGGGGTGGGGCAGCCAAAAACATTCAGTACTTC; size: -; D: TRBD2; V: TRBV27; J: TRBJ2-4
CDR3: CSASRTGLNQPQHF; DNA: TGCAGTGCTTCCCGGACGGGCCTCAATCAGCCCCAGCATTTT; size: few; D: -; V: TRBV20-1; J: TRBJ1-5
CDR3: CSGGDRGVETEAFF; DNA: TGCAGTGGGGGGGACAGGGGAGTAGAAACTGAAGCTTTCTTT; size: -; D: TRBD1; V: TRBV20-1; J: TRBJ1-1
CDR3: CASSLTDQPQHF; DNA: TGTGCCAGCAGCTTAACCGATCAGCCCCAGCATTTT; size: once; D: -; V: TRBV7-8; J: TRBJ1-5
CDR3: CSAPSGVSKIF; DNA: TGCAGTGCTCCCAGCGGGGTCTCAAAAATCTTC; size: -; D: TRBD2; V: TRBV20-1; J: TRBJ2-1
CDR3: CARAGTGNGYTF; DNA: TGTGCCAGAGCCGGGACAGGGAACGGCTACACCTTC; size: -; D: TRBD1; V: TRBV30; J: TRBJ1-2
CDR3: CASMLLAGVLETQYF; DNA: TGTGCCAGCATGCTTCTAGCGGGAGTACTGGAGACCCAGTACTTC; size: -; D: TRBD2; V: TRBV27; J: TRBJ2-5
CDR3: CASSLVGGTDNEQFF; DNA: TGTGCCAGCAGCCTTGTGGGGGGCACGGACAATGAGCAGTTCTTC; size: -; D: -; V: TRBV7-9; J: TRBJ2-1
CDR3: CASSFTGTGAHEQYF; DNA: TGTGCCAGCAGCTTCACCGGGACGGGGGCCCACGAGCAGTACTTC; size: -; D: -; V: TRBV11-2; J: TRBJ2-7
CDR3: CASSLLMDPSSYNEQFF; DNA: TGTGCCAGCAGCTTACTGATGGATCCCAGCTCCTACAATGAGCAGTTCTTC; size: -; D: -; V: TRBV7-6; J: TRBJ2-1
CDR3: CASRRTVRISNQPQHF; DNA: TGTGCCAGCAGGAGGACAGTGCGGATCAGCAATCAGCCCCAGCATTTT; size: few; D: -; V: TRBV6-2/TRBV6-3; J: TRBJ1-5
CDR3: CASSARQGGTQYF; DNA: TGTGCCAGCAGTGCCAGACAGGGAGGGACCCAGTACTTC; size: few; D: -; V: TRBV12-3/TRBV12-4; J: TRBJ2-5
CDR3: CATSRLGQGANEQYF; DNA: TGTGCCACCTCCCGCCTGGGACAGGGGGCCAACGAGCAGTACTTC; size: -; D: TRBD1; V: TRBV28; J: TRBJ2-7
CDR3: CASSPEYLATDTQYF; DNA: TGTGCCAGCTCACCAGAGTATCTAGCAACAGATACGCAGTATTTT; size: -; D: -; V: TRBV18; J: TRBJ2-3
CDR3: CASWLARRVRQMNTEAFF; DNA: TGTGCCAGCTGGCTGGCGCGAAGGGTCCGACAGATGAACACTGAAGCTTTCTTT; size: -; D: -; V: TRBV6-1; J: TRBJ1-1
CDR3: CSADNRGREMNTEAFF; DNA: TGCAGTGCTGATAACAGGGGTCGGGAAATGAACACTGAAGCTTTCTTT; size: -; D: TRBD1; V: TRBV20-1; J: TRBJ1-1
CDR3: CASSPGGGRANEQFF; DNA: TGTGCCAGCAGCCCTGGAGGCGGGAGGGCCAATGAGCAGTTCTTC; size: few; D: TRBD2; V: TRBV7-2; J: TRBJ2-1